The 14 T cell receptor beta chains below come from one sample, sequenced in a study of blood T cell repertoires in COVID-19. This table comes from immunoSEQ multiplex PCR, and its TCRdb copy is limited to in-frame clones, with some not included. The data show more than 150,000 clones, roughly 90% seen once. The sample consisted of peripheral blood. All receptors come from a man aged 45-65 years with acute or convalescent COVID-19.

The V gene is TRBV6-2 or TRBV6-3, the J gene TRBJ2-1; no reliable D call. The germline V gene encodes CDR1 MNHEY and CDR2 SVGEGT. The V end lost 3 bases, the J end lost 3 bases, and 12 bases lay between the germline ends. The CDR3 has 15 amino acids. The CDR3: CASSYARSGYNEQFF. As DNA, the CDR3 is TGTGCCAGCAGTTATGCCAGGTCAGGCTACAATGAGCAGTTCTTC.

The gene calls are TRBV5-1 and TRBJ2-7; TRBD2 might be the D (5 bases). The CDR3 runs 13 residues. Germline CDR1 is SGHRS and CDR2 is YFSETQ. Trimming cost V 0 bases and J 5 bases, with 9 bases left between them. The CDR3 nucleotides read TGCGCCAGCAGCTTGGTAGGGAGAGACGAGCAGTACTTC. This translates into CASSLVGRDEQYF. The variable domain in full, completed from reference TRBV5-1 and TRBJ2-7, reads KAGVTQTPRYLIKTRGQQVTLSCSPISGHRSVSWYQQTPGQGLQFLFEYFSETQRNKGNFPGRFSGRQFSNSRSEMNVSTLELGDSALYLCASSLVGRDEQYFGPGTRLTVT.

The chain employs TRBV7-7 and TRBJ2-2; the D gene is possibly TRBD1 (6 bases). The CDR3 is 13 residues long. Per germline, CDR1 SSHAT and CDR2 FNYEAQ (reference sequence). Deletions cut 5 bases from V and 7 bases from J, with 11 bases between. In DNA, the CDR3 is TGTGCCAGCAGCCCCAGGGGTTTCGGGGAGCTGTTTTTT. This encodes CASSPRGFGELFF. The whole variable domain, filled in from reference TRBV7-7 and TRBJ2-2, reads GAGVSQSPRYKVTKRGQDVTLRCDPISSHATLYWYQQALGQGPEFLTYFNYEAQPDKSGLPSDRFSAERPEGSISTLTIQRTEQRDSAMYRCASSPRGFGELFFGEGSRLTVL.

The chain combines TRBV4-1 with TRBJ2-1; D perhaps matches TRBD2 (6 bases). V was cut by 4 bases and J by 0 bases, with 13 bases left in between. The CDR3 contains 16 residues. Germline lookup yields CDR1 MGHRA and CDR2 YSYEKL. CDR3 region: CASSPKEGSSYNEQFF. CDR3 DNA sequence: TGCGCCAGCAGCCCGAAGGAGGGGAGCTCCTACAATGAGCAGTTCTTC.

The chain employs TRBV4-1 and TRBJ1-1; 8 bases agree with TRBD1. The CDR3 has 18 amino acids. V was pared by 0 bases and J by 5 bases, with 14 bases of the junction left unmatched. The germline gives CDR1 MGHRA, CDR2 YSYEKL. The CDR3, as DNA: TGCGCCAGCAGCCAAGATATTTTAGTAGGACAGGGAGATACTGAAGCTTTCTTT. Translated, it gives CASSQDILVGQGDTEAFF.

The chain uses TRBV28 and TRBJ1-2; unclear D gene. The germline gives CDR1 MDHEN, CDR2 SYDVKM. The CDR3 is 13 amino acids. The V end lost 5 bases, the J end lost 0 bases, and 7 bases lay between the germline ends. In DNA form, the CDR3 reads TGTGCCAGCAGTCCCCCAACTAACTATGGCTACACCTTC. Translation: CASSPPTNYGYTF.

The J gene is TRBJ1-2, the V gene TRBV28; D is uncertain. Germline V gene data show CDR1 as MDHEN and CDR2 as SYDVKM. This CDR3 region has 14 residues. The V end was cut by 3 bases, the J end by 4 bases, with 12 bases between. The CDR3 spells CASSFAERGYGYTF. The CDR3 region has the DNA TGTGCCAGCAGTTTTGCAGAACGGGGCTATGGCTACACCTTC.

V usage is TRBV4-1 and J usage is TRBJ2-3, with 10 bases matching TRBD2. Germline V gives CDR1 MGHRA, CDR2 YSYEKL. This CDR3 has 16 amino acids. V dropped 0 bases and J dropped 6; count of bases not matched to a gene: 6. The CDR3 reads CASSQDTSGGADTQYF. DNA for the CDR3: TGCGCCAGCAGCCAAGATACAAGCGGGGGGGCGGATACGCAGTATTTT.

J is TRBJ1-3 and V is TRBV6-1; D gene unclear. V was cut by 8 bases and J by 0 bases, with 17 bases left in between. The CDR3 is 16 residues long. Germline loops: CDR1 MNHNS, CDR2 SASEGT. CDR3 nucleotides: TGTGCCAGCGGTGGCCCAAAGGAGTTCTCTGGAAACACCATATATTTT. Translating gives CASGGPKEFSGNTIYF.

This sequence joins TRBV25-1 and TRBJ2-5; TRBD2 matches at 10 bases. Germline V gene data show CDR1 as MGHDK and CDR2 as SYGVNS. The CDR3 length is 16 residues. The V and J ends lost 6 bases and 5 bases, in that order; junction bases with no gene match: 12. The CDR3 nucleotides are TGTGCCAGCAGCCAGGTCGGACTAGCGGCCGGTGAGACCCAGTACTTC. The encoded protein is CASSQVGLAAGETQYF.

The chain joins TRBV11-2 to TRBJ1-3; tentative D call: TRBD1 (5 bases). The CDR3 is 17 residues long. Trimming stripped 0 bases from V and 0 bases from J, with 12 bases between. Germline assignment: CDR1 SGHAT and CDR2 FQNNGV. Written as DNA, the CDR3 is TGTGCCAGCAGCTTAGATCTAAGGGGAACCTCTGGAAACACCATATATTTT. It is translated as CASSLDLRGTSGNTIYF.

There are a few counts of this clone. J is TRBJ1-5 and V is TRBV13; no clear D. The CDR3 covers 13 residues. The V gene lost 2 bases and the J gene lost 4 bases, with 6 bases spanning the gap. The germline V gene has CDR1 PRHDT and CDR2 FYEKMQ (reference sequence). CDR3 protein: CASSLLRNQPQHF. The CDR3 coding sequence is TGTGCCAGCAGCTTATTACGGAATCAGCCCCAGCATTTT.

The chain joins TRBV6-6 to TRBJ1-1; 8 bases are shared with TRBD1. V trimming: 6 bases; J trimming: 1 base; junction bases outside the gene matches: 4. The CDR3 totals 14 residues. Germline assignment: CDR1 MNHNY and CDR2 SVGAGI (reference sequence). For the CDR3, the DNA is TGTGCCAGCAGACAGGGACAGGAGAACACTGAAGCTTTCTTT. This codes for CASRQGQENTEAFF.

The chain has TRBV7-9 and TRBJ1-4, with TRBD1 matching over 9 bases. Germline V gene lookup returns CDR1 SEHNR and CDR2 FQNEAQ (reference sequence). The trim removed 4 bases at V and 7 bases at J, leaving 7 bases unmatched. There are 15 residues in the CDR3. The DNA of the CDR3 is TGTGCCAGCAGCTCACAGACAGGGGGTTCTGAAAAACTGTTTTTT. This translates into CASSSQTGGSEKLFF.